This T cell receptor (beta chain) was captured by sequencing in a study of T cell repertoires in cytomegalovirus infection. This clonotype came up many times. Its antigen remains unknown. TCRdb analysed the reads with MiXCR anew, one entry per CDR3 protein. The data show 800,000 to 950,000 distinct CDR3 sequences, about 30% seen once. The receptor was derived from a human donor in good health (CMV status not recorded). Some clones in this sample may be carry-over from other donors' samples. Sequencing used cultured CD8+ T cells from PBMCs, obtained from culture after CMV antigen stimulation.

CDR3 sequence (DNA): TGTGCCAGCAGCTTACAGGGGAGGACTGAAGCTTTCTTT. Amino acids: CASSLQGRTEAFF. This chain links TRBV7-9 with TRBJ1-1; tentatively, D is TRBD1 (6 bases). Per the germline V gene, CDR1 is SEHNR and CDR2 is FQNEAQ (reference sequence). The CDR3 spans 13 residues. Trimming removed 2 bases at V and 5 bases at J, with 9 bases between.